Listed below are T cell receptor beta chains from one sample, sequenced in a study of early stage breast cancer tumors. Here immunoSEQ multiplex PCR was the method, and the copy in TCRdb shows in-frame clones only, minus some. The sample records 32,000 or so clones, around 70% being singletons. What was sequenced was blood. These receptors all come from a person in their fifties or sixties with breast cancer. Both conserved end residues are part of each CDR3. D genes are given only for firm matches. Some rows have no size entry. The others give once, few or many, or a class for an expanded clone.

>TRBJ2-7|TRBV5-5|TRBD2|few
CASSLNQGQIAGGEQYF
TGTGCCAGCAGCTTGAACCAGGGACAGATAGCGGGAGGTGAGCAGTACTTC
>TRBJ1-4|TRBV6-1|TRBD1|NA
CASRTGGANEKLFF
TGTGCCAGCAGGACAGGGGGAGCGAATGAAAAACTGTTTTTT
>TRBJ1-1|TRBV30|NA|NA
CAWSFRSTEAFF
TGTGCCTGGAGTTTTCGGAGCACTGAAGCTTTCTTT
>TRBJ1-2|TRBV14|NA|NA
CASSPDGTYGYTF
TGTGCCAGCAGCCCGGACGGGACCTATGGCTACACCTTC
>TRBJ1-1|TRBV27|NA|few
CASSRGANTEAFF
TGTGCCAGCAGTCGGGGGGCAAACACTGAAGCTTTCTTT
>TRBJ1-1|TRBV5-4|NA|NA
CASSLFEEAFF
TGTGCCAGCAGCTTGTTTGAAGAAGCTTTCTTT
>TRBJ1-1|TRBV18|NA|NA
CASSLTTGLNTEAFF
TGTGCCAGCTCACTTACGACAGGATTGAACACTGAAGCTTTCTTT
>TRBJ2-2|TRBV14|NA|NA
CASSPGIGELFF
TGTGCCAGCAGCCCCGGCATCGGGGAGCTGTTTTTT
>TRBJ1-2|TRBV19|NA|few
CASSIQGQSYGYTF
TGTGCCAGTAGTATACAAGGGCAGAGCTATGGCTACACCTTC
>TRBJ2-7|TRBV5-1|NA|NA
CASSLDGMDSYEQYF
TGCGCCAGCAGCTTGGACGGGATGGATTCCTACGAGCAGTACTTC